This T cell receptor (beta chain) was sequenced during a study of technical replicates of blood from a handful of donors (dated by TCRdb to 2016 to 2017). With respect to this clone: Its antigen is currently not known. One base away there is no much larger clone; base qualities are not given.

Library method: the immunoSEQ multiplex PCR assay. TCRdb's version of the immuneACCESS table is confined to in-frame rearrangements and falls short of the full clone set. An unresolved V gene accounts for under half of the shortfall where checked; the remainder is of unknown origin. The sample has almost 70,000 clones on record, approximately 90% of them singletons. The top ten clonotypes cover 4.5% to 5% of the sample. The source material was PBMCs. The sequence was obtained from a human donor in good health. Some clones in this sample may be carry-over from other donors' samples.

DNA sequence: TGTGCCAGCAGTCCGACCTTGGGAGATATACGTTATGGCTACACCTTC. This encodes CASSPTLGDIRYGYTF. In this chain, TRBV27 is recombined with TRBJ1-2, with the identity of the D gene unclear. CDR1 and CDR2, looked up from the germline V gene (reference sequence), are MNHEY and SMNVEV. The germline ends are 21 bases apart after V is trimmed by 5 bases and J by 5 bases. The CDR3 contains 16 residues, cysteine and phenylalanine counted. Left in the record is the CDR3 DNA by itself, 48 bases read in frame from the first base.